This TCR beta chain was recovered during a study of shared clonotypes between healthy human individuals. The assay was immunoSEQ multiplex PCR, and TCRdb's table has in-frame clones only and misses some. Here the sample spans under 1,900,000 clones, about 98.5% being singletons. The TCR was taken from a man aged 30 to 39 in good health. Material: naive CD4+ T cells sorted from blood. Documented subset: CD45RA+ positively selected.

CDR3 sequence (DNA): TGTGCCAGCAGTGCCTCTCCCTGGGAAGAGACCCAGTACTTC. It specifies CASSASPWEETQYF. This chain connects TRBV5-6 to TRBJ2-5; D not resolved. The germline gives CDR1 SGHDT, CDR2 YYEEEE. V dropped 5 bases and J dropped 3 bases, with 14 bases sitting between them. CDR3 size: 14 residues.